The 19 T cell receptor beta chains reported below all come from one sample, sequenced in a study of PD-L1 blockade in urothelial cancer. Repertoires were generated with immunoSEQ multiplex PCR, while TCRdb's copy carries only in-frame clones and drops some. The sample lists around 110,000 clones, around 89% occurring once. Time point noted: peripheral blood 6 weeks after treatment start. This specimen consisted of PBMCs, obtained around atezolizumab (anti-PD-L1) treatment. The source is a man aged 55 to 69 with urothelial cancer.

This clone has a handful of counts. In DNA form, the CDR3 reads TGTGCCAGCAGTTACTCGAGTACGGGATATGGCTACACCTTC. Translating gives CASSYSSTGYGYTF. This chain joins TRBV6-5 and TRBJ1-2; D unresolved. This CDR3 spans 14 amino acids. The germline gives CDR1 MNHEY, CDR2 SVGAGI. Trimming stripped 0 bases from V and 5 bases from J, with 10 bases between.

V and J are TRBV7-9 and TRBJ1-5; D is perhaps TRBD1 (5 bases). CDR1 is SEHNR, CDR2 FQNEAQ, per germline (reference sequence). The CDR3 runs to 13 residues. With 4 bases removed from V and 4 bases from J, the gap between germline ends came to 8 bases. CDR3 loop: CASSWGENQPQHF. Here the CDR3 DNA reads TGTGCCAGCAGCTGGGGGGAAAATCAGCCCCAGCATTTT.

V usage is TRBV27 and J usage is TRBJ2-4, with 10 nucleotides matching TRBD2. The CDR3 length is 16 residues. CDR1 and CDR2 (germline): MNHEY, SMNVEV (reference sequence). V shed 1 base and J 6 bases; nucleotides not matched to a gene: 6. The CDR3, as DNA: TGTGCCAGCAGTTTATTAGCGGGGGGCCGTCCAAACATTCAGTACTTC. This translates into CASSLLAGGRPNIQYF.

The rearrangement joins TRBV5-1 to TRBJ2-2; tentatively, D is TRBD2 (6 bases). V was shortened by 4 bases and J by 4 bases, with 17 bases between the two germline ends. The CDR3 loop spans 16 amino acids. Germline V CDR1 and CDR2: SGHRS, YFSETQ. The CDR3 DNA follows: TGCGCCAGCAGCCCGCGGGGCATCCTTGGCACCGGGGAGCTGTTTTTT. This gives the protein CASSPRGILGTGELFF. The whole variable domain, filled in from reference TRBV5-1 and TRBJ2-2, reads KAGVTQTPRYLIKTRGQQVTLSCSPISGHRSVSWYQQTPGQGLQFLFEYFSETQRNKGNFPGRFSGRQFSNSRSEMNVSTLELGDSALYLCASSPRGILGTGELFFGEGSRLTVL.

The chain combines TRBV7-3 with TRBJ2-2; D ambiguous. Germline CDR1 reads SGHTA; CDR2 reads FQGTGA. Trimming took 5 bases from V and 1 from J, leaving 14 bases between them. The CDR3 spans 16 residues. The DNA for the CDR3 is TGTGCCAGCAGCCCCGACTCAATGAGGAACACCGGGGAGCTGTTTTTT. Protein sequence: CASSPDSMRNTGELFF.

This chain connects TRBV5-8 to TRBJ2-7; D call uncertain. This CDR3 region has 14 residues. Germline V gene lookup returns CDR1 SGHTS and CDR2 YDEGEE. Trimming took 4 bases from V and 4 from J, leaving 15 bases between them. As DNA, the CDR3 is TGTGCCAGCAGCCCGGGTCTTGGAAGATACGAGCAGTACTTC. This sequence encodes CASSPGLGRYEQYF.

In this sample, this clone turned up a few times. J is TRBJ2-7 and V is TRBV7-2, with 7 bases that match TRBD1. The CDR3 runs 14 residues. Germline CDR1 reads SGHTA; CDR2 reads FQGNSA. Trimming cost V 4 bases and J 2 bases; bases outside gene matches: 5. The DNA for the CDR3 is TGTGCCAGCAGCTCTCGACAGGGTCCCTACGAGCAGTACTTC. Translated, it gives CASSSRQGPYEQYF.

The V gene is TRBV27, the J gene TRBJ1-5, with TRBD1 matching over 10 bases. Germline-derived CDR1 and CDR2 are MNHEY and SMNVEV (reference sequence). V gave up 4 bases and J gave up 1 base; unmatched junction bases: 1. The CDR3 is made up of 15 amino acids. CDR3 nucleotide sequence: TGTGCCAGCAGTTCGGGACAGGGGAGCAATCAGCCCCAGCATTTT. This gives the protein CASSSGQGSNQPQHF.

The CDR3 here is CASSISGSTEAFF. DNA for the CDR3: TGTGCCAGTAGTATATCAGGGTCCACTGAAGCTTTCTTT. V usage is TRBV19 and J usage is TRBJ1-1; D might be TRBD1 (5 bases). The V gene lost 2 bases and the J gene lost 4 bases, with 8 bases spanning the gap. CDR3 length equals 13 residues. Germline CDR1 LNHDA, CDR2 SQIVND (reference sequence). Combining the CDR3 with reference TRBV19 and TRBJ1-1 gives the whole variable domain DGGITQSPKYLFRKEGQNVTLSCEQNLNHDAMYWYRQDPGQGLRLIYYSQIVNDFQKGDIAEGYSVSREKKESFPLTVTSAQKNPTAFYLCASSISGSTEAFFGQGTRLTVV.

The V call is TRBV5-6, the J call TRBJ2-5; TRBD2 is a possible D gene (5 bases). Trimming cost V 4 bases and J 5 bases, with 15 bases left between them. CDR3 length equals 14 residues. The germline V gene has CDR1 SGHDT and CDR2 YYEEEE. The CDR3 spells CASSPPSRGETQYF. CDR3 nucleotides: TGTGCCAGCAGCCCCCCTTCTAGAGGGGAGACCCAGTACTTC.

This sequence joins TRBV5-1 and TRBJ1-6, with 10 bases fitting TRBD1. CDR1 is SGHRS, CDR2 YFSETQ, per germline. V lost 6 bases to trimming and J lost 9 bases; unmatched junction nucleotides: 6. CDR3 length equals 14 residues. CDR3 residues: CASTSGQGFSPLHF. For the CDR3, the DNA is TGCGCCAGCACCTCGGGACAGGGGTTTTCACCCCTCCACTTT.

This clone was counted between two and nine times. Its ends do not fully match the called genes, so a read error is possible. The chain carries TRBV11-2 and TRBJ2-7; a weak D match, TRBD2 (6 bases). Germline CDR1 is SGHAT and CDR2 is FQNNGV. This CDR3 region has 11 residues. The chain's CDR3 is CASSSERVPHF. The DNA of the CDR3 is TGTGCCAGCAGCTCCGAGCGGGTCCCCCACTTC.

The gene calls are TRBV4-1 and TRBJ1-5, with D unresolved. The CDR3 is 16 residues long. Trimming cost V 4 bases and J 2 bases, with 15 bases left between them. From germline, CDR1 is MGHRA and CDR2 YSYEKL. For the CDR3, the DNA is TGCGCCAGCAGCCTACTCCGGGGAGGCGGCAATCAGCCCCAGCATTTT. Its translation is CASSLLRGGGNQPQHF.

V usage is TRBV5-1 and J usage is TRBJ2-5; D is uncertain. Germline CDR1 and CDR2: SGHRS and YFSETQ. The V end was cut by 2 bases, the J end by 4 bases, with 12 bases between. The CDR3 consists of 14 residues. The CDR3 DNA follows: TGCGCCAGCAGCTTTTTTACCGGTCGAGAGACCCAGTACTTC. This translates into CASSFFTGRETQYF.

The rearrangement joins TRBV5-1 to TRBJ2-7; TRBD1 agrees at 10 bases. The CDR3 loop spans 14 amino acids. The germline V gene has CDR1 SGHRS and CDR2 YFSETQ. Germline trimming cut 1 base from V and 9 bases from J; bases unmatched to any gene: 7. The DNA of the CDR3 is TGCGCCAGCAGCTTGCTCGGGACAGGGGAGGTGCAGTACTTC. It translates to CASSLLGTGEVQYF.

The chain is built from TRBV5-6 and TRBJ2-5; TRBD1 might be the D (5 bases). V was clipped by 4 bases and J by 1 base, with 8 bases between them. The CDR3 spans 13 residues. The V gene's germline CDR1 is SGHDT and CDR2 YYEEEE. The CDR3 sequence: CASSLRAQETQYF. For the CDR3, the DNA is TGTGCCAGCAGCCTCAGGGCCCAAGAGACCCAGTACTTC. Combining the CDR3 with reference TRBV5-6 and TRBJ2-5 gives the whole variable domain DAGVTQSPTHLIKTRGQQVTLRCSPKSGHDTVSWYQQALGQGPQFIFQYYEEEERQRGNFPDRFSGHQFPNYSSELNVNALLLGDSALYLCASSLRAQETQYFGPGTRLLVL.

The V gene is TRBV5-4, the J gene TRBJ1-1, with 8 positions matching TRBD1. This CDR3 is 15 amino acids long. Per the germline V gene, CDR1 is SGHNT and CDR2 is YYREEE (reference sequence). V lost 4 bases, J lost 1 base, and 6 bases stayed unmatched. The CDR3 sequence is CASSLGQGGNTEAFF. DNA of the CDR3: TGTGCCAGCAGCCTAGGACAGGGAGGGAACACTGAAGCTTTCTTT.

The chain couples TRBV10-3 to TRBJ2-3; 9 bases are a match to TRBD1. The J segment lost 0 bases and the V segment lost 3 bases, leaving 7 bases of the junction unmatched. The CDR3 runs 17 residues. The germline V gene encodes CDR1 ENHRY and CDR2 SYGVKD. The CDR3 sequence: CAISEIRDRASTDTQYF. The DNA for the CDR3 is TGTGCCATCAGTGAAATTCGGGACAGGGCCAGCACAGATACGCAGTATTTT.

J is TRBJ2-5 and V is TRBV19; TRBD2 might be the D (6 bases). V gave up 6 bases and J gave up 5 bases, with 16 bases separating them. This CDR3 has 14 amino acids. The V gene's germline CDR1 is LNHDA and CDR2 SQIVND (reference sequence). The CDR3 sequence: CASSPGLRGETQYF. CDR3 nucleotides: TGTGCCAGTAGCCCGGGACTCCGAGGGGAGACCCAGTACTTC.